Below, 20 T cell receptor beta chains from the same sample are listed, as sequenced in a study of technical replicates of blood from a few donors. Some clones are missing from TCRdb's copy, which holds only in-frame ones; the method was immunoSEQ multiplex PCR. Found here are roughly 93,000 clones, approximately 96% of them singletons; the top ten hold approximately 0.2%. Material for sequencing was T cells isolated from PBMCs. The source of these receptors is a human donor in good health.

The gene calls are TRBV7-9 and TRBJ2-7, with a possible D match to TRBD1 (7 bases). V was trimmed by 3 bases and J by 0 bases, leaving 21 bases between them. This CDR3 has 18 residues. Germline loops: CDR1 SEHNR, CDR2 FQNEAQ (reference sequence). The CDR3 DNA is TGTGCCAGCAGCTTTAGGGGGCGGCGGGGCGGAACCTCCTACGAGCAGTACTTC. This translates into CASSFRGRRGGTSYEQYF.

The V and J genes are TRBV11-3 and TRBJ2-3; no definite D call. Germline CDR1 is SGHNT and CDR2 is YENEEA. V dropped 1 base and J dropped 0 bases, with 14 bases sitting between them. The CDR3 totals 17 residues. CDR3: CASSLARGAASTDTQYF. The CDR3 region has the DNA TGTGCCAGCAGCTTAGCACGCGGTGCCGCCAGCACAGATACGCAGTATTTT.

In its sample, this clone was seen once. This chain links TRBV27 with TRBJ2-7, with a possible D match to TRBD2 (6 bases). From germline, CDR1 is MNHEY and CDR2 SMNVEV (reference sequence). The CDR3 is 14 residues long. Trimming cost V 2 bases and J 5 bases, with 13 bases left between them. The DNA for the CDR3 is TGTGCCAGCAGTTTAAGGCGTGGAGGGGACGAGCAGTACTTC. Translation: CASSLRRGGDEQYF.

V is TRBV11-3 and J is TRBJ1-6; 8 nucleotides agree with TRBD1. The CDR3 covers 17 residues. Trimming at V came to 0 bases and at J to 14 bases, leaving 15 bases not matched to a gene. Germline V gives CDR1 SGHNT, CDR2 YENEEA. The DNA for the CDR3 is TGTGCCAGCAGCTTAGAGGAGACAGGGGCCCCTACTCAGTCCCTCCACTTT. This translates into CASSLEETGAPTQSLHF.

This clone was observed a single time. V usage is TRBV5-1 and J usage is TRBJ1-4; the match to TRBD1 covers 8 bases. This CDR3 spans 15 amino acids. The germline gives CDR1 SGHRS, CDR2 YFSETQ. V lost 3 bases and J lost 7; bases outside the gene matches: 8. The CDR3 here is CASSSRTGKCEKLFF. CDR3 sequence (DNA): TGCGCCAGCAGCTCAAGGACAGGGAAGTGTGAAAAACTGTTTTTT.

The chain links TRBV28 to TRBJ2-5; TRBD1 aligns across 8 bases. This CDR3 is built from 15 residues. After removal of 3 bases from V and 3 bases from J, the junction contained 6 bases not matched to a gene. The germline V gene has CDR1 MDHEN and CDR2 SYDVKM. CDR3 coding DNA: TGTGCCAGCAGTTTGACAGGGGAAGTCGAAGAGACCCAGTACTTC. Translated, it gives CASSLTGEVEETQYF.

V usage is TRBV25-1 and J usage is TRBJ1-2, with 9 bases aligning to TRBD1. The CDR3 has 18 residues. The junction had 10 bases not matched to a gene; V was cut back by 1 base and J by 1 base. The V gene's germline CDR1 is MGHDK and CDR2 SYGVNS. CDR3 DNA: TGTGCCAGCAGTGAATTTAGGGGGACAGGGTCGGATAACTATGGCTACACCTTC. This translates into CASSEFRGTGSDNYGYTF.

CDR3 protein: CAISEQTDRVWGYTF. CDR3 in DNA: TGTGCCATCAGTGAGCAAACTGACAGGGTGTGGGGCTACACCTTC. This chain uses TRBV10-3 with TRBJ1-2; 7 positions match TRBD1. V was clipped by 2 bases and J by 8 bases; unmatched bases: 11. Looked up from germline, CDR1 is ENHRY and CDR2 is SYGVKD. The CDR3 is 15 amino acids.

J is TRBJ2-7 and V is TRBV9; 13 bases are a match to TRBD2. Per germline, CDR1 SGDLS and CDR2 YYNGEE. With V trimmed by 4 bases and J by 6 bases, 4 bases remained unmatched. This CDR3 has 14 residues. This CDR3 is CASSSGLAGSEQYF. In DNA, the CDR3 is TGTGCCAGCAGCTCGGGACTAGCGGGGAGCGAGCAGTACTTC.

The genes are TRBV7-6 and TRBJ2-7, with 12 bases matching TRBD2. The germline gives CDR1 SGHVS, CDR2 FNYEAQ. This CDR3 is built from 15 residues. V was clipped by 4 bases and J by 2 bases; unmatched bases: 3. CDR3 amino acids: CASSSWTSGTYEQYF. The DNA for the CDR3 is TGTGCCAGCAGCTCATGGACTAGCGGGACCTACGAGCAGTACTTC.

The chain recombines TRBV6-1 with TRBJ1-5, with unresolved D. This CDR3 is 14 amino acids long. V lost 1 base and J lost 3, with 7 bases in between. Germline CDR1 reads MNHNS; CDR2 reads SASEGT. This CDR3 reads CASSEGGPNQPQHF. As DNA, the CDR3 is TGTGCCAGCAGTGAAGGAGGGCCCAATCAGCCCCAGCATTTT.

This chain connects TRBV15 to TRBJ2-7, with 16 bases aligning to TRBD2. CDR3 length: 16 residues. In germline, CDR1 is LNHNV, CDR2 YYDKDF (reference sequence). Trimming removed 0 bases from V and 4 bases from J; junction bases left unmatched: 0. The CDR3 region is CATSREGLAGGYEQYF. CDR3 DNA sequence: TGTGCCACCAGCAGAGAGGGACTAGCGGGAGGGTACGAGCAGTACTTC. Full variable domain (rest looked up from reference TRBV15 and TRBJ2-7): DAMVIQNPRYQVTQFGKPVTLSCSQTLNHNVMYWYQQKSSQAPKLLFHYYDKDFNNEADTPDNFQSRRPNTSFCFLDIRSPGLGDTAMYLCATSREGLAGGYEQYFGPGTRLTVT.

The chain recombines TRBV5-6 with TRBJ1-2; 7 bases agree with TRBD1. CDR1 is SGHDT and CDR2 is YYEEEE in the germline V gene. V was clipped by 3 bases and J by 4 bases; unmatched bases: 6. This CDR3 has 14 amino acids. CDR3 DNA sequence: TGTGCCAGCAGCTCCGGGACAGCCCCCTATGGCTACACCTTC. Protein product: CASSSGTAPYGYTF.

V gene TRBV5-1 combines with J gene TRBJ1-3, with D tentatively TRBD1 (6 bases). Trimming shortened V by 0 bases and J by 2 bases, and 21 bases separated the two germline ends. The CDR3 has 19 amino acids. Germline V CDR1 and CDR2: SGHRS, YFSETQ. CDR3 nucleotide sequence: TGCGCCAGCAGCTTGGTAGGGGGGGGCCGCCAGTTTCCTGGAAACACCATATATTTT. It specifies CASSLVGGGRQFPGNTIYF.

The chain couples TRBV29-1 to TRBJ2-1; TRBD2 agrees at 7 bases. This CDR3 is built from 14 residues. Germline lookup yields CDR1 SQVTM and CDR2 ANQGSEA. V lost 7 bases, J lost 6 bases, and 12 bases stayed unmatched. The CDR3 nucleotides read TGCAGCGGGGGAGGGGCTAGTGGTATCAATGAGCAGTTCTTC. Amino acids: CSGGGASGINEQFF.

The chain recombines TRBV5-1 with TRBJ2-2; 7 bases are a match to TRBD1. CDR3 length equals 16 residues. Looked up from germline, CDR1 is SGHRS and CDR2 is YFSETQ. Germline trimming cut 2 bases from V and 4 bases from J; bases unmatched to any gene: 8. The CDR3 DNA is TGCGCCAGCAGCTTAGAGGGACAGCCGATCACCGGGGAGCTGTTTTTT. It yields the protein CASSLEGQPITGELFF.

The chain joins TRBV28 to TRBJ2-7; TRBD1 agrees at 7 bases. The trim removed 3 bases at V and 1 base at J, leaving 6 bases unmatched. Germline loops: CDR1 MDHEN, CDR2 SYDVKM. This CDR3 spans 15 amino acids. CDR3 loop: CASSLRLQGSYEQYF. The CDR3 DNA reads TGTGCCAGCAGTTTGCGGCTACAGGGGTCCTACGAGCAGTACTTC.

V gene TRBV19 combines with J gene TRBJ2-1, with 11 positions matching TRBD2. V lost 5 bases to trimming and J lost 2 bases; unmatched junction nucleotides: 2. The CDR3 contains 15 residues. Germline assignment: CDR1 LNHDA and CDR2 SQIVND (reference sequence). The CDR3 coding sequence is TGTGCCAGTAGTTTAGCGGGAGGGGCCTACAATGAGCAGTTCTTC. This gives the protein CASSLAGGAYNEQFF.

The chain links TRBV27 to TRBJ1-5; TRBD1 agrees at 7 bases. This CDR3 comprises 14 residues. The germline CDR1 and CDR2 sequences are MNHEY and SMNVEV (reference sequence). Trimming cost V 4 bases and J 6 bases; bases outside gene matches: 6. The CDR3 loop is CASSSDRVFQPQHF. The DNA for the CDR3 is TGTGCCAGCAGTTCCGACAGGGTTTTTCAGCCCCAGCATTTT.

This sequence joins TRBV6-1 and TRBJ2-4; 8 nucleotides agree with TRBD1. The germline gives CDR1 MNHNS, CDR2 SASEGT. The CDR3 has 15 amino acids. The trim removed 5 bases at V and 3 bases at J, leaving 6 bases unmatched. CDR3: CASSPQGAVKNIQYF. CDR3 bases: TGTGCCAGCAGTCCCCAGGGGGCGGTCAAAAACATTCAGTACTTC.